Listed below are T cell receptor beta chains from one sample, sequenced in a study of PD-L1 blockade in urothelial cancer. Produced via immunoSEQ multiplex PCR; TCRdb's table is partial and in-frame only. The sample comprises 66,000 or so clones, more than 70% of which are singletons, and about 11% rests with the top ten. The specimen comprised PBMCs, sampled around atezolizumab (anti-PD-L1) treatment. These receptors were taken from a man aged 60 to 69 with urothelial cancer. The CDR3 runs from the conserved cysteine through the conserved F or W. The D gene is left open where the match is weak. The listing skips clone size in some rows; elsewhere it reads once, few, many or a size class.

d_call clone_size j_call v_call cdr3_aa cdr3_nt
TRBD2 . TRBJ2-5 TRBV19 CATSSGRSQETQYF TGTGCCACCTCTAGCGGGAGGTCCCAAGAGACCCAGTACTTC
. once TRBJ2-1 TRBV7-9 CASKPPDSSYNEQFF TGTGCCAGCAAACCTCCGGACAGCTCCTACAATGAGCAGTTCTTC
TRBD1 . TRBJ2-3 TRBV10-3 CAISGGRGPTTDTQYF TGTGCCATCAGTGGGGGCAGGGGGCCGACCACAGATACGCAGTATTTT
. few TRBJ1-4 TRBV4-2 CASSQGRLNEKLFF TGTGCCAGCAGCCAGGGGAGACTAAATGAAAAACTGTTTTTT
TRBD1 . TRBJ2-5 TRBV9 CASSQILGQGETQYF TGTGCCAGCAGCCAAATATTAGGACAGGGGGAGACCCAGTACTTC
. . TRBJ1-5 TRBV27 CASSLSDGSGQPQHF TGTGCCAGCAGTTTATCGGATGGGAGTGGTCAGCCCCAGCATTTT
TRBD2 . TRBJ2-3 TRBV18 CASSPRPGTSPVPDTQYF TGTGCCAGCTCACCCCGTCCCGGGACTAGCCCGGTTCCCGATACGCAGTATTTT
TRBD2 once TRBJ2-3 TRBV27 CASSRGLAGGLTDTQYF TGTGCCAGCAGTAGAGGACTAGCGGGGGGGCTGACAGATACGCAGTATTTT
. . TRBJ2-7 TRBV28 CASGLAPYEQYF TGTGCCAGCGGACTTGCCCCCTACGAGCAGTACTTC
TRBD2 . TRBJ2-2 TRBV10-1 CASSEHSSLAGGIRAGELFF TGCGCCAGCAGTGAGCACTCTTCTCTAGCGGGAGGGATTCGGGCCGGGGAGCTGTTTTTT
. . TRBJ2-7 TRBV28 CASRFQGQTYEQYF TGTGCCAGCAGGTTTCAAGGACAGACCTACGAGCAGTACTTC
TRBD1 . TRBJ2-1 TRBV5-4 CASSLGTGAEFF TGTGCCAGCAGCTTGGGGACAGGGGCAGAGTTCTTC
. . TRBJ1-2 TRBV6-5 CASSYGNGGGYGYTF TGTGCCAGCAGTTATGGCAACGGGGGAGGATATGGCTACACCTTC
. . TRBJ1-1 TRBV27 CASRQGPQGTEAFF TGTGCCAGCAGACAGGGCCCTCAGGGCACTGAAGCTTTCTTT
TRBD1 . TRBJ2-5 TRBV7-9 CASSLVRQGQETQYF TGTGCCAGCAGCCTCGTTAGACAGGGGCAGGAGACCCAGTACTTC
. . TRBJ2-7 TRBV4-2 CASSQDRGGRDRPYEQYF TGTGCCAGCAGCCAAGATCGAGGGGGAAGAGACAGGCCCTACGAGCAGTACTTC
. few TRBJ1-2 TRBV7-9 CASSLDPQNYGYTF TGTGCCAGCAGCTTAGATCCACAGAACTATGGCTACACCTTC
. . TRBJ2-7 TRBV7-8 CASSLLGAKGEQYF TGTGCCAGCAGCTTACTAGGGGCTAAGGGCGAGCAGTACTTC
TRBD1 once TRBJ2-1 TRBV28 CASSLGQGGDEQFF TGTGCCAGCAGTTTGGGACAGGGCGGCGATGAGCAGTTCTTC
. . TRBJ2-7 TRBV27 CASSHGTSFHEQYF TGTGCCAGCAGCCACGGGACATCATTTCATGAGCAGTACTTC
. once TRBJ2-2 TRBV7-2 CASSQFGELFF TGTGCCAGCAGCCAATTTGGGGAGCTGTTTTTT
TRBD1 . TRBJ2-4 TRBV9 CASSVGALQGGFQYF TGTGCCAGCAGCGTAGGCGCCCTACAGGGGGGATTTCAGTACTTC
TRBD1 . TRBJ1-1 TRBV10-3 CAISESGQGGAEAFF TGTGCCATCAGTGAGTCGGGACAGGGGGGCGCTGAAGCTTTCTTT
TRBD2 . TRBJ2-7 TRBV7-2 CASSLGPSGTYEQYF TGTGCCAGCAGCTTAGGGCCTAGCGGTACCTACGAGCAGTACTTC
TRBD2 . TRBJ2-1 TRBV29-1 CSVVGAGVYNEQFF TGCAGCGTTGTTGGAGCGGGGGTTTACAATGAGCAGTTCTTC
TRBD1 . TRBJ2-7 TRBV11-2 CASSFRDRDYEQYF TGTGCCAGCAGCTTTCGGGACAGAGACTACGAGCAGTACTTC
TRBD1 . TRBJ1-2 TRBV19 CASSIEGGQGYGYTF TGTGCCAGTAGTATCGAGGGGGGACAGGGCTATGGCTACACCTTC
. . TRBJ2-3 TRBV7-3 CASSPAQTTDTQYF TGTGCCAGCAGCCCAGCCCAGACAACAGATACGCAGTATTTT
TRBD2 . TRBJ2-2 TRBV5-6 CASSLRSGGALGELFF TGTGCCAGCAGCTTGAGGAGCGGGGGGGCCTTGGGGGAGCTGTTTTTT
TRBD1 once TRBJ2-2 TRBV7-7 CASSLGTGTGELFF TGTGCTAGCAGCTTAGGGACAGGCACCGGGGAGCTGTTTTTT
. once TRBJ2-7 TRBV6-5 CASSRGPWSSYEQYF TGTGCCAGCAGCCGAGGGCCTTGGAGCTCCTACGAGCAGTACTTC
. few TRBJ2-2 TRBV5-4 CASSGLSGFNTGELFF TGTGCCAGCAGCGGACTATCGGGATTCAACACCGGGGAGCTGTTTTTT
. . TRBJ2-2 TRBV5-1 CASSSHRGTNTGELFF TGCGCCAGCAGCTCCCACCGGGGGACCAACACCGGGGAGCTGTTTTTT
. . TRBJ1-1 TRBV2 CASSEVTGRNTEAFF TGTGCCAGCAGTGAAGTAACGGGAAGGAACACTGAAGCTTTCTTT